The entry below describes one TCR beta chain. The data derive from a study of blood T cell repertoires in COVID-19. CDR1 is SGHTA and CDR2 is FQGTGA in the germline V gene. This CDR3 is 14 amino acids long. V was trimmed by 0 bases and J by 9 bases, leaving 15 bases between them. The protocol was immunoSEQ multiplex PCR, while the TCRdb copy is restricted to in-frame clones and leaves out a portion. The table lists 25,000 to 30,000 clones, approximately 79% of them singletons. The genes are TRBV7-3 and TRBJ2-7; maybe TRBD1 (5 bases). Sequencing used peripheral blood. The receptor comes from an elderly man with active or convalescent COVID-19. CDR3 coding DNA: TGTGCCAGCAGCTTAACGCCAGGGTTAGTGGGGCAGTACTTC. Protein product: CASSLTPGLVGQYF.